These 25 T cell receptor beta chains came from one sample sequenced in a study of cytomegalovirus exposure and HLA in healthy donors. The study ran its PCR with 60 Vbeta and 13 Jbeta primers. Method: immunoSEQ multiplex PCR; TCRdb's copy keeps in-frame clones and lacks some. The table lists about 130,000 clones, roughly 70% of them singletons. Sequences were obtained from PBMCs. The source of these receptors is a man aged 18-30 years in good health and CMV-seropositive.

As regards this clone: The junction differs from germline at one of its ends, possibly a read error. This rearrangement joins TRBV2 to TRBJ2-7; TRBD2 is a possible D gene (6 bases). The CDR3 has 15 residues. Germline assignment: CDR1 SNHLY and CDR2 FYNNEI. In DNA, the CDR3 is TGTGCCAGCAGGGAAGGACTACGTCCCTACCGCGAGCAGTACTTC. It specifies CASREGLRPYREQYF.

J is TRBJ1-2 and V is TRBV4-1, with TRBD1 matching over 9 bases. CDR3 length: 16 amino acids. Germline trimming cut 0 bases from V and 7 bases from J; bases unmatched to any gene: 9. Germline values: CDR1 MGHRA, CDR2 YSYEKL. This CDR3 reads CASSQDRTRDRAGYTF. The CDR3 coding sequence is TGCGCCAGCAGCCAAGACCGCACCCGGGACAGGGCTGGCTACACCTTC.

The chain joins TRBV6-6 to TRBJ2-7; 8 bases align to TRBD1. V was clipped by 6 bases and J by 6 bases; unmatched bases: 7. Per the germline V gene, CDR1 is MNHNY and CDR2 is SVGAGI (reference sequence). This CDR3 spans 13 amino acids. The DNA of the CDR3 is TGTGCCAGCAGCCTCGGACAGGGAATCGAGCAGTACTTC. Its protein product is CASSLGQGIEQYF.

The chain carries TRBV7-8 and TRBJ2-1; 9 bases are shared with TRBD2. Trimming at V came to 5 bases and at J to 9 bases, leaving 14 bases not matched to a gene. Looked up from germline, CDR1 is SGHVS and CDR2 is FQNEAQ. CDR3 length: 16 residues. CDR3 DNA: TGTGCCAGCAGCCGACATAGCGGGGGCATTGGTGCTGAGCAGTTCTTC. Translation gives CASSRHSGGIGAEQFF.

The rearrangement uses TRBV11-1 and TRBJ1-1; D not resolved. Germline V CDR1 and CDR2: SGHAT, FQDESV (reference sequence). CDR3 length: 13 amino acids. Trimming removed 2 bases from V and 6 bases from J, with 10 bases in between. The CDR3 region has the DNA TGTGCCAGCAGCTTAACCGAGTTGGCTGAAGCTTTCTTT. Translated, it gives CASSLTELAEAFF.

This chain connects TRBV29-1 to TRBJ1-3; TRBD1 might be the D (5 bases). Trimming removed 3 bases at V and 4 bases at J, with 10 bases between. The CDR3 length is 13 residues. Germline V gene lookup returns CDR1 SQVTM and CDR2 ANQGSEA. CDR3 residues: CSVERGNGNTIYF. In nucleotides, the CDR3 is TGCAGCGTTGAGCGGGGGAACGGAAACACCATATATTTT.

The J gene is TRBJ2-3, the V gene TRBV15; TRBD2 aligns across 12 bases. With 5 bases clipped from V and 6 bases from J, the junction kept 3 bases outside the gene matches. Germline CDR1 is LNHNV and CDR2 is YYDKDF (reference sequence). The CDR3 length is 14 residues. CDR3: CATSRLAGVDTQYF. Here the CDR3 DNA reads TGTGCCACCAGCCGACTAGCGGGAGTTGATACGCAGTATTTT. Full variable domain (missing parts from reference TRBV15 and TRBJ2-3): DAMVIQNPRYQVTQFGKPVTLSCSQTLNHNVMYWYQQKSSQAPKLLFHYYDKDFNNEADTPDNFQSRRPNTSFCFLDIRSPGLGDTAMYLCATSRLAGVDTQYFGPGTRLTVL.

Comments on this clone: A far larger clone is one base from this, pointing to a likely read error. The chain joins TRBV10-3 to TRBJ2-6, with D unresolved. The CDR3 consists of 14 residues. V lost 3 bases, J lost 0 bases, and 3 bases lay in between. The germline V gene has CDR1 ENHRY and CDR2 SYGVKD. Here the CDR3 reads CAISDSSGANVLTF. The CDR3 nucleotides read TGTGCCATCAGTGACAGCTCTGGGGCCAACGTCCTGACTTTC.

Only a few counts were recorded for this clone. This chain connects TRBV5-4 to TRBJ2-3; TRBD2 is a possible D gene (6 bases). Germline V gene data show CDR1 as SGHNT and CDR2 as YYREEE (reference sequence). V lost 3 bases and J 3 bases, leaving 8 bases between the germline ends. The CDR3 has 13 amino acids. Here the CDR3 DNA reads TGTGCCAGCAGCTCCCGGGGGACAGATACGCAGTATTTT. As protein: CASSSRGTDTQYF.

CDR3 residues: CASSVVYSGTDTQYF. Written as DNA, the CDR3 is TGTGCCAGCAGTGTTGTATATAGCGGTACAGATACGCAGTATTTT. The chain has TRBV6-5 and TRBJ2-3; the D gene is possibly TRBD2 (6 bases). This CDR3 is 15 amino acids long. The V and J ends lost 5 bases and 3 bases respectively, with 15 bases between them. Germline V gene data show CDR1 as MNHEY and CDR2 as SVGAGI.

The CDR3 reads CASSMDSQTEAFF. CDR3 bases: TGTGCCAGCAGCATGGACTCTCAGACAGAAGCTTTCTTT. The chain recombines TRBV5-4 with TRBJ1-1; D is uncertain. Germline CDR1 SGHNT, CDR2 YYREEE (reference sequence). V dropped 4 bases and J dropped 8 bases, with 15 bases sitting between them. This CDR3 is 13 amino acids long.

This clone was seen a single time. The chain joins TRBV5-1 to TRBJ2-2, with D tentatively TRBD1 (6 bases). This CDR3 is 15 amino acids long. CDR1 is SGHRS, CDR2 YFSETQ, per germline. V was trimmed by 4 bases and J by 4 bases, leaving 14 bases between them. In DNA, the CDR3 is TGCGCCAGCAGCGCCCGGACAGATTCCACCGGGGAGCTGTTTTTT. It codes for CASSARTDSTGELFF.

This rearrangement joins TRBV4-3 to TRBJ1-2, with 10 nucleotides matching TRBD1. The CDR3 length is 16 residues. Germline CDR1 LGHNA, CDR2 YSLEER. With V trimmed by 0 bases and J by 7 bases, 8 bases remained unmatched. CDR3 protein: CASSQDLGTGDRGYTF. The CDR3 bases are TGCGCCAGCAGCCAAGATCTTGGGACAGGGGATCGTGGCTACACCTTC.

The CDR3 here is CASSDPTGWDEQYF. DNA of the CDR3: TGTGCCAGCAGCGACCCGACTGGGTGGGACGAGCAGTACTTC. The chain recombines TRBV7-9 with TRBJ2-7; D remains unclear. The germline gives CDR1 SEHNR, CDR2 FQNEAQ (reference sequence). This CDR3 spans 14 amino acids. Trimming took off 5 bases at V and 5 bases at J, with 16 bases between the two ends. Together with reference TRBV7-9 and TRBJ2-7, the CDR3 gives the full variable domain: DTGVSQNPRHKITKRGQNVTFRCDPISEHNRLYWYRQTLGQGPEFLTYFQNEAQLEKSRLLSDRFSAERPKGSFSTLEIQRTEQGDSAMYLCASSDPTGWDEQYFGPGTRLTVT.

With regard to this clone: One end of the junction fails to match germline, which may point to a read error. The chain uses TRBV5-1 and TRBJ1-2, with 8 bases identical to TRBD1. The CDR3 consists of 12 residues. The germline V gene encodes CDR1 SGHRS and CDR2 YFSETQ. In DNA form, the CDR3 reads TGCGCCGGCAGCCCAGGGGGCCATGGCTACACCTTC. Translated, it gives CAGSPGGHGYTF.

The chain carries TRBV4-2 and TRBJ2-5; no clear D gene. This CDR3 spans 14 amino acids. Trimming took off 0 bases at V and 1 base at J, with 6 bases between the two ends. Germline assignment: CDR1 LGHNA and CDR2 YNFKEQ. The CDR3 nucleotides are TGTGCCAGCAGCCAAGAGGCCAGCCAAGAGACCCAGTACTTC. Translating gives CASSQEASQETQYF.

This clone has more than one count but fewer than ten. The chain is built from TRBV6-1 and TRBJ2-1, with 8 bases matching TRBD2. Germline CDR1 is MNHNS and CDR2 is SASEGT. V trimming: 11 bases; J trimming: 2 bases; junction bases outside the gene matches: 8. The CDR3 has 14 residues. The CDR3 DNA follows: TGTGCCGGATTGAGCGGGGGAACCTACAATGAGCAGTTCTTC. This gives the protein CAGLSGGTYNEQFF.

V usage is TRBV4-1 and J usage is TRBJ2-7; 8 nucleotides agree with TRBD1. CDR1 is MGHRA, CDR2 YSYEKL, per germline. The CDR3 runs to 19 residues. Losses at the gene ends were 4 bases for V and 5 bases for J; bases not matched to a gene: 22. Here the CDR3 DNA reads TGCGCCAGCAGCCTGGGGGACAGGTACAGGCATGGGCTCTCGAACGAGCAGTACTTC. Amino acids: CASSLGDRYRHGLSNEQYF.

The chain is built from TRBV4-1 and TRBJ1-5; 10 bases match TRBD1. V shed 4 bases and J 5 bases; nucleotides not matched to a gene: 11. Germline CDR1 reads MGHRA; CDR2 reads YSYEKL. The CDR3 contains 17 residues. CDR3 protein: CASSPYLGQGRDQPQHF. DNA of the CDR3: TGCGCCAGCAGCCCCTACTTGGGACAGGGGCGTGATCAGCCCCAGCATTTT.

The chain has TRBV7-9 and TRBJ1-1; TRBD1 is a possible D gene (6 bases). The length of the CDR3 is 16 residues. CDR1 is SEHNR and CDR2 is FQNEAQ in the germline V gene (reference sequence). The V end was cut by 2 bases, the J end by 3 bases, with 16 bases between. The CDR3: CASSLTPPQGHTEAFF. CDR3 nucleotides: TGTGCCAGCAGCTTAACCCCCCCGCAGGGGCACACTGAAGCTTTCTTT.

This sequence joins TRBV28 and TRBJ2-6; the match to TRBD1 covers 10 bases. J was trimmed by 4 bases and V by 8 bases; bases with no gene match: 8. The V gene's germline CDR1 is MDHEN and CDR2 SYDVKM. The CDR3 is 16 amino acids. The CDR3 DNA follows: TGTGCCAGCGCCCGACAGGGGGCTGGAGGGGCCAACGTCCTGACTTTC. Its translation: CASARQGAGGANVLTF. The full variable domain, with the rest looked up from reference TRBV28 and TRBJ2-6, is DVKVTQSSRYLVKRTGEKVFLECVQDMDHENMFWYRQDPGLGLRLIYFSYDVKMKEKGDIPEGYSVSREKKERFSLILESASTNQTSMYLCASARQGAGGANVLTFGAGSRLTVL.

This sequence joins TRBV27 and TRBJ2-1; D uncertain. Trimming pared 6 bases from V and 7 bases from J, leaving 10 bases between. The CDR3 runs 12 residues. Germline lookup yields CDR1 MNHEY and CDR2 SMNVEV (reference sequence). Here the CDR3 reads CASSLRWNEQFF. CDR3 DNA sequence: TGTGCCAGCAGCCTAAGATGGAATGAGCAGTTCTTC.

The chain uses TRBV27 and TRBJ2-1, with 8 bases identical to TRBD1. The V gene end was trimmed by 9 bases and the J gene end by 6 bases; junction bases not matched to a gene: 4. Germline V lookup: CDR1 MNHEY, CDR2 SMNVEV (reference sequence). The CDR3 totals 12 residues. CDR3 nucleotide sequence: TGTGCCAGTCTCACAGGGGGCAATGAGCAGTTCTTC. It translates to CASLTGGNEQFF.

The chain links TRBV28 to TRBJ1-3; the D is unclear. The CDR3 is 13 residues long. V was clipped by 3 bases and J by 5 bases, with 8 bases between them. Germline V CDR1 and CDR2: MDHEN, SYDVKM. The CDR3 sequence: CASSFRGRNTIYF. Here the CDR3 DNA reads TGTGCCAGCAGTTTCCGAGGGCGAAACACCATATATTTT.

The chain joins TRBV28 to TRBJ1-5; D uncertain. Trimming shortened V by 6 bases and J by 0 bases, and 12 bases separated the two germline ends. Germline CDR1 and CDR2: MDHEN and SYDVKM. The length of the CDR3 is 15 residues. The CDR3 DNA follows: TGTGCCAGCAGCCCCGACTCAAATAGCAATCAGCCCCAGCATTTT. Translation: CASSPDSNSNQPQHF.